Listed here are 13 T cell receptor beta chains from one sample, sequenced in a study of blood T cells in healthy people across ages. For the second PCR, which ran for about 7 to 11 cycles, a sample-barcoded 5' primer and a J-beta primer mix were used. TCRdb reprocessed the 5' RACE reads via MiXCR and lists one record per CDR3 protein. The repertoire holds 1,100,000 or so distinct CDR3 sequences, less than 50% seen once, with 18% in the top ten. The sample consisted of blood. The receptors here all came from a woman aged 60-75 years in good health.

The CDR3 loop is CASSVATASKETQYF. CDR3 bases: TGTGCCAGCAGCGTAGCCACGGCCTCGAAGGAGACCCAGTACTTC. The chain links TRBV9 to TRBJ2-5; D gene unclear. There are 15 residues in the CDR3. Germline-derived CDR1 and CDR2 are SGDLS and YYNGEE. V dropped 0 bases and J dropped 5 bases, with 14 bases sitting between them.

This clonotype occurred once. The genes are TRBV2 and TRBJ2-5; 9 bases match TRBD2. Germline V lookup: CDR1 SNHLY, CDR2 FYNNEI. This CDR3 contains 17 residues. V was pared by 4 bases and J by 1 base, with 10 bases of the junction left unmatched. The CDR3 is CASSVGGGLAPQETQYF. The CDR3 coding sequence is TGTGCCAGCAGTGTTGGGGGGGGACTAGCCCCCCAAGAGACCCAGTACTTC.

This clonotype was detected once. The gene calls are TRBV11-2 and TRBJ2-1; 12 positions match TRBD2. V trimming: 5 bases; J trimming: 5 bases; junction bases outside the gene matches: 7. The CDR3 covers 16 residues. Germline V lookup: CDR1 SGHAT, CDR2 FQNNGV. The CDR3: CASSRRLAGADNEQFF. In DNA, the CDR3 is TGTGCCAGCAGCCGAAGACTAGCGGGAGCGGACAATGAGCAGTTCTTC.

V gene TRBV12-3 or TRBV12-4 combines with J gene TRBJ2-7, with TRBD1 identical over 10 bases. There are 15 residues in the CDR3. The V and J ends lost 7 bases and 3 bases, in that order; junction bases with no gene match: 9. CDR3 sequence (DNA): TGTGCCAGCACCTCCAGACAGGGGGCCAACTACGAGCAGTACTTC. Amino acid sequence: CASTSRQGANYEQYF.

This clonotype appeared many times. The V gene is TRBV11-2, the J gene TRBJ2-7, with 10 bases aligning to TRBD2. Looked up from germline, CDR1 is SGHAT and CDR2 is FQNNGV. This CDR3 has 17 amino acids. Trimming at V came to 3 bases and at J to 6 bases, leaving 14 bases not matched to a gene. This CDR3 is CASSFLGGGLALGEQYF. The CDR3 DNA sequence: TGTGCCAGCAGCTTTTTGGGGGGGGGACTAGCGTTGGGCGAGCAGTACTTC.

This clonotype was counted only a few times. The rearrangement uses TRBV27 and TRBJ2-7, with 10 bases identical to TRBD2. CDR3 length: 17 amino acids. CDR1 MNHEY and CDR2 SMNVEV come from the germline V gene (reference sequence). The V gene end was trimmed by 1 base and the J gene end by 4 bases; junction bases not matched to a gene: 10. The chain's CDR3 is CASSLYGGASGSYEQYF. Here the CDR3 DNA reads TGTGCCAGCAGTTTATATGGGGGGGCTAGCGGGAGTTACGAGCAGTACTTC.

The rearrangement joins TRBV20-1 to TRBJ2-4; 8 nucleotides line up with TRBD1. Trimming at V came to 0 bases and at J to 7 bases, leaving 5 bases not matched to a gene. Germline assignment: CDR1 DFQATT and CDR2 SNEGSKA (reference sequence). The CDR3 loop spans 14 amino acids. The CDR3 loop reads CSARDPTGVNIQYF. In nucleotides, the CDR3 is TGCAGTGCTAGAGATCCGACAGGGGTGAACATTCAGTACTTC.

Ten or more counts support this clonotype. This chain joins TRBV20-1 and TRBJ2-7; no clear D gene. Trimming took 3 bases from V and 0 from J, leaving 9 bases between them. Germline CDR1 and CDR2: DFQATT and SNEGSKA (reference sequence). This CDR3 region has 13 residues. The CDR3 DNA follows: TGCAGTGCTAGGAGGAGTAGCTCCTACGAGCAGTACTTC. This encodes CSARRSSSYEQYF.

This clonotype appeared a few times. This chain uses TRBV12-3 or TRBV12-4 with TRBJ2-1; 14 nucleotides align to TRBD2. The CDR3 has 22 residues. Unmatched junction bases numbered 27, after V lost 3 bases and J lost 11 bases. The chain's CDR3 is CASSLRTGLRLTGLAGDGKQFF. The CDR3 DNA sequence: TGTGCCAGCAGTTTGCGGACAGGGCTTAGACTAACGGGACTAGCGGGAGACGGGAAGCAGTTCTTC.

This clonotype was observed a few times. The chain recombines TRBV15 with TRBJ2-3; weak D call: TRBD1 (5 bases). In germline, CDR1 is LNHNV, CDR2 YYDKDF (reference sequence). This CDR3 has 14 residues. Trimming pared 4 bases from V and 4 bases from J, leaving 12 bases between. The CDR3 nucleotides read TGTGCCACCAGCAAGGGGTTTAGCCCAGATACGCAGTATTTT. This gives the protein CATSKGFSPDTQYF.

The V gene is TRBV27, the J gene TRBJ2-5; 12 bases map to TRBD1. Germline CDR1 MNHEY, CDR2 SMNVEV (reference sequence). The CDR3 covers 14 residues. V trimming: 11 bases; J trimming: 11 bases; junction bases outside the gene matches: 15. The chain's CDR3 is CAARGTGGGNEQYF. In DNA, the CDR3 is TGTGCCGCGAGAGGGACAGGGGGCGGGAATGAGCAGTACTTC.

The rearrangement uses TRBV28 and TRBJ2-5; weak D call: TRBD2 (6 bases). CDR1 and CDR2 from the germline V gene are MDHEN and SYDVKM. The CDR3 totals 14 residues. Trimming removed 6 bases from V and 7 bases from J, with 18 bases in between. The CDR3: CASSPGGWETTQYF. The CDR3 bases are TGTGCCAGCAGCCCCGGGGGTTGGGAGACGACCCAGTACTTC. The full variable domain, with the rest looked up from reference TRBV28 and TRBJ2-5, is DVKVTQSSRYLVKRTGEKVFLECVQDMDHENMFWYRQDPGLGLRLIYFSYDVKMKEKGDIPEGYSVSREKKERFSLILESASTNQTSMYLCASSPGGWETTQYFGPGTRLLVL.

The chain carries TRBV12-3 or TRBV12-4 and TRBJ2-1; TRBD2 agrees at 9 bases. There are 15 residues in the CDR3. V shed 5 bases and J 8 bases; nucleotides not matched to a gene: 10. CDR3 loop: CASSKLAGVEHEQFF. The CDR3 DNA follows: TGTGCCAGCAGTAAATTAGCGGGAGTGGAGCATGAGCAGTTCTTC.